The next 7 T cell receptor beta chains were all read from a single sample in a study of blood T cell repertoires in COVID-19. The table came from immunoSEQ multiplex PCR; TCRdb's copy has only in-frame clones and leaves some out. The data hold 350,000 to 450,000 clones, with 75% to 90% observed a single time. What was sequenced was peripheral blood. These receptors originate from a middle-aged woman with COVID-19, enrolled during active disease.

The chain is built from TRBV7-3 and TRBJ1-1; a possible D gene is TRBD1 (6 bases). This CDR3 has 17 amino acids. In germline, CDR1 is SGHTA, CDR2 FQGTGA. V lost 5 bases, J lost 2 bases, and 21 bases lay in between. This CDR3 is CASSPNPGGLSNTEAFF. The CDR3 coding sequence is TGTGCCAGCAGCCCCAACCCGGGGGGCCTCTCTAACACTGAAGCTTTCTTT.

The chain recombines TRBV28 with TRBJ2-1, with 13 bases fitting TRBD2. The length of the CDR3 is 17 residues. V lost 8 bases, J lost 0 bases, and 7 bases stayed unmatched. From germline, CDR1 is MDHEN and CDR2 SYDVKM. CDR3 sequence: CASVGTSGMSSYNEQFF. The DNA for the CDR3 is TGTGCCAGCGTCGGGACTAGCGGGATGAGCTCCTACAATGAGCAGTTCTTC.

This rearrangement joins TRBV11-2 to TRBJ1-5; D perhaps matches TRBD1 (5 bases). The CDR3 sequence is 14 residues long. Germline lookup yields CDR1 SGHAT and CDR2 FQNNGV. V lost 1 base to trimming and J lost 5 bases, with 9 bases between them. The CDR3 nucleotides read TGTGCCAGCAGCTTAGTTGGAGGGGATCAGCCCCAGCATTTT. Translated, it gives CASSLVGGDQPQHF.

In its sample, this clone was seen a few times. The gene calls are TRBV2 and TRBJ1-6; possibly TRBD1 for D (6 bases). Trimming shortened V by 5 bases and J by 9 bases, and 14 bases separated the two germline ends. The germline V gene has CDR1 SNHLY and CDR2 FYNNEI. The CDR3 runs 14 residues. The CDR3 DNA sequence: TGTGCCAGCAGTCAACAGGGTTTGGGTTCACCCCTCCACTTT. This encodes CASSQQGLGSPLHF.

At least ten counts were recorded for this clone. V usage is TRBV27 and J usage is TRBJ2-2, with a weak D call TRBD1 (5 bases). The CDR3 extends over 15 amino acids. Germline assignment: CDR1 MNHEY and CDR2 SMNVEV (reference sequence). V dropped 5 bases and J dropped 4 bases, with 14 bases sitting between them. The CDR3 sequence is CASSVTQGATGELFF. The DNA of the CDR3 is TGTGCCAGCAGTGTTACCCAAGGGGCCACCGGGGAGCTGTTTTTT.

The rearrangement joins TRBV5-1 to TRBJ2-1, with TRBD2 matching 9 bases. Germline assignment: CDR1 SGHRS and CDR2 YFSETQ. This CDR3 comprises 14 residues. After removal of 3 bases from V and 2 bases from J, the junction contained 0 bases not matched to a gene. DNA for the CDR3: TGCGCCAGCAGCTCTAGCGGGGCCTACAATGAGCAGTTCTTC. Translated, it gives CASSSSGAYNEQFF.

The V and J genes are TRBV28 and TRBJ1-5, with D perhaps TRBD1 (6 bases). The CDR3 loop spans 17 amino acids. Trimming removed 7 bases from V and 2 bases from J, with 21 bases in between. Germline assignment: CDR1 MDHEN and CDR2 SYDVKM. For the CDR3, the DNA is TGTGCCAGCAAGCCGACACAAGGACAGCTCGGCAATCAGCCCCAGCATTTT. Translation gives CASKPTQGQLGNQPQHF.